This TCR beta chain was recovered during a study of shared clonotypes between healthy human individuals. Study conclusions and caveats: Naive CD4 clonotype sharing across several donors was around 5%.

Assay execution proceeded at the deep level. In the source study's methods: ImmunoSEQ output lacked quality scores and full-length reads, limiting matched filtering. Using immunoSEQ multiplex PCR, the repertoire was profiled, and TCRdb retains in-frame clones only, with some absent. That table is the source of V, J and clone size, and D and trimming were worked out from the DNA. Of approximately 640,000 clones in the sample, 72% are singletons; the top ten hold approximately 2%. The CDR3 consists of 17 residues. Germline lookup yields CDR1 MGHRA and CDR2 YSYEKL. V gave up 1 base and J gave up 2 bases, with 17 bases separating them. About this clone: Antigen: not known.

Donors had no recently reported acute infections or vaccinations and were HIV-negative. The source is a woman aged 25 to 45 in good health. The chain joins TRBV4-1 to TRBJ2-5; a weak D match, TRBD2 (5 bases). Sequences were obtained from memory CD4+ T cells sorted from blood. Indicated subset: CD45RA-negative fraction. The CDR3 bases are TGCGCCAGCAGCCAAGTCTTGAGGGTCCCTACACAAGAGACCCAGTACTTC. This sequence encodes CASSQVLRVPTQETQYF.